The rows below give T cell receptor beta chains drawn from one sample of a study of blood T cell repertoires in COVID-19. The repertoire was sequenced with immunoSEQ multiplex PCR; TCRdb's copy has only in-frame clones and lacks some. The sample holds about 360,000 clones; approximately 82% are singletons and the top ten take just under 3%. Sequencing was done on a sample of peripheral blood. These TCRs come from a man between 25 and 39 years old with active or convalescent COVID-19. Each CDR3 is given with its conserved first and last residue. A D gene is named only where the DNA matches it firmly. Clone size appears in some rows only: once, few, many, or a class for an expanded clone.

>TRBJ2-2|TRBV6-2/TRBV6-3|16|once|TRBD2
TGTGCCAGCAGCGATCCTAGCGGGGGGGCGGTCGGGGAGCTGTTTTTT
CASSDPSGGAVGELFF
>TRBJ2-6|TRBV30|13|.|.
TGTGCCTGGAGTACGGACTTCGGGAGCGTCCTGACTTTC
CAWSTDFGSVLTF
>TRBJ2-4|TRBV4-3|13|.|.
TGCGCCAGCAGCCAAGATTTAGCGGCAAAACTCATCTTC
CASSQDLAAKLIF
>TRBJ2-1|TRBV6-4|16|once|TRBD2
TGTGCCAGCAGTGTGGAGGGCGGGAGGGCCTACAATGAGCAGTTCTTC
CASSVEGGRAYNEQFF
>TRBJ2-1|TRBV2|13|.|TRBD2
TGTGCCGACAGCGGGGGGCACTACAATGAGCAGTTCTTC
CADSGGHYNEQFF
>TRBJ2-7|TRBV5-5|18|.|TRBD2
TGTGCCAGCAGCTCGGGACTAGCGGGGGGTTTTAGCTCCTACGAGCAGTACTTC
CASSSGLAGGFSSYEQYF
>TRBJ1-2|TRBV7-2|16|.|.
TGTGCCAGCAGTCCCTTTTCGGGTGACTCCACCTCTGGCTACACCTTC
CASSPFSGDSTSGYTF
>TRBJ1-5|TRBV24-1|15|.|.
TGTGCCACCAGTGATCGAACAGTGGGCAATCAGCCCCAGCATTTT
CATSDRTVGNQPQHF
>TRBJ1-2|TRBV4-1|16|once|.
TGCGCCAGCAGCCAAGATCTTTTAAGGGGTGGTGGTGGCTACACCTTC
CASSQDLLRGGGGYTF
>TRBJ2-1|TRBV13|15|.|TRBD1
TGTGCCAGCAGCTCTTCAGGGGGCCCTGCGGATGAGCAGTTCTTC
CASSSSGGPADEQFF
>TRBJ2-1|TRBV29-1|12|.|TRBD1
TGCAGCGTGGCAAAGACAGGGCATGAGCAGTTCTTC
CSVAKTGHEQFF
>TRBJ2-7|TRBV30|12|.|.
TGTGCCTGGAATGCGCGGACTGTCGAGCAGTACTTC
CAWNARTVEQYF
>TRBJ2-2|TRBV9|14|once|.
TGTGCCAGCAGCGTAGTCAGGGTCGACGGGGAGCTGTTTTTT
CASSVVRVDGELFF
>TRBJ2-7|TRBV9|15|.|TRBD2
TGTGCCAGCAGCGCCCCAGGTAGCGGGCCCTACGAGCAGTACTTC
CASSAPGSGPYEQYF